Following are 19 T cell receptor beta chains from one sample sequenced in a study of blood T cell repertoires in COVID-19. The data were produced by immunoSEQ multiplex PCR, yet TCRdb's version contains in-frame clones alone and is incomplete. The data contain about 310,000 clones, over 75% of them singletons. The sample comprised peripheral blood. The receptors were sampled from a man aged 45-60 years with active or convalescent COVID-19.

CDR3 loop: CASSRDRVSFGEKLFF. The DNA for the CDR3 is TGTGCCAGCAGCCGGGACAGGGTTAGTTTCGGCGAAAAACTGTTTTTT. The chain couples TRBV7-2 to TRBJ1-4; TRBD1 aligns across 9 bases. V was clipped by 5 bases and J by 8 bases; unmatched bases: 12. Per germline, CDR1 SGHTA and CDR2 FQGNSA. The CDR3 has 16 residues. Complete variable domain (other parts from reference TRBV7-2 and TRBJ1-4): GAGVSQSPSNKVTEKGKDVELRCDPISGHTALYWYRQSLGQGLEFLIYFQGNSAPDKSGLPSDRFSAERTGGSVSTLTIQRTQQEDSAVYLCASSRDRVSFGEKLFFGSGTQLSVL.

The rearrangement links TRBV2 to TRBJ2-3; D perhaps matches TRBD2 (5 bases). V lost 10 bases and J 3 bases, leaving 17 bases between the germline ends. Germline V gene data show CDR1 as SNHLY and CDR2 as FYNNEI. The CDR3 contains 14 residues. In nucleotides, the CDR3 is TGTGCCAACGGAGGCGCACTGGGAACAGATACGCAGTATTTT. The encoded protein is CANGGALGTDTQYF.

The rearrangement joins TRBV7-3 to TRBJ2-1, with 9 bases fitting TRBD2. The CDR3 covers 18 residues. Germline V gives CDR1 SGHTA, CDR2 FQGTGA. The junction had 7 bases not matched to a gene; V was cut back by 1 base and J by 0 bases. The CDR3 DNA is TGTGCCAGCAGCTTAAAGGGGACTAGCTTGGGCTCCTACAATGAGCAGTTCTTC. Protein sequence: CASSLKGTSLGSYNEQFF.

This chain uses TRBV19 with TRBJ1-2, with 8 bases that match TRBD1. Germline assignment: CDR1 LNHDA and CDR2 SQIVND (reference sequence). Trimming at V came to 5 bases and at J to 8 bases, leaving 7 bases not matched to a gene. This CDR3 is built from 13 residues. The CDR3 DNA is TGTGCCAGTAGTGTCGACAGGGGTTCCGGCTACACCTTC. Its protein is CASSVDRGSGYTF.

V gene TRBV7-3 combines with J gene TRBJ2-1; 8 nucleotides agree with TRBD1. The germline CDR1 and CDR2 sequences are SGHTA and FQGTGA. The CDR3 length is 13 residues. V gave up 5 bases and J gave up 6 bases; unmatched junction bases: 3. The CDR3 region is CASSPTGGNEQFF. In DNA, the CDR3 is TGTGCCAGCAGCCCAACAGGGGGCAATGAGCAGTTCTTC.

This clone has only one observation. This sequence joins TRBV7-2 and TRBJ1-3; TRBD1 is a possible D gene (6 bases). The V end was cut by 4 bases, the J end by 1 base, with 8 bases between. The CDR3 is made up of 14 amino acids. CDR1 and CDR2 from the germline V gene are SGHTA and FQGNSA. The CDR3 nucleotides read TGTGCCAGCAGCTACAGGGATTCTGGAAACACCATATATTTT. It codes for CASSYRDSGNTIYF.

This chain uses TRBV18 with TRBJ1-2; TRBD1 matches at 8 bases. This CDR3 contains 15 residues. With 0 bases clipped from V and 11 bases from J, the junction kept 11 bases outside the gene matches. Per the germline V gene, CDR1 is KGHSH and CDR2 is LQKENI. This CDR3 is CASSPPLTGALRYTF. DNA for the CDR3: TGTGCCAGCTCACCACCGTTGACAGGGGCTTTGCGATACACCTTC.

On this clone: The same CDR3 arises from other DNA sequences in this sample as well. The rearrangement links TRBV28 to TRBJ2-3; possible D gene TRBD1, 6 bases. V lost 3 bases and J lost 4, with 11 bases in between. CDR1 is MDHEN and CDR2 is SYDVKM in the germline V gene. The CDR3 runs 14 residues. The CDR3 coding sequence is TGTGCCAGCAGTTTGGCCAGGGGTGCAGATACGCAGTATTTT. Translated: CASSLARGADTQYF.

V is TRBV5-1 and J is TRBJ1-5; the D is unclear. V dropped 0 bases and J dropped 4 bases, with 5 bases sitting between them. Germline lookup yields CDR1 SGHRS and CDR2 YFSETQ. The CDR3 covers 13 residues. The CDR3 DNA sequence: TGCGCCAGCAGCTTGGACCAGAATCAGCCCCAGCATTTT. Translation: CASSLDQNQPQHF.

This chain uses TRBV2 with TRBJ2-7; TRBD1 agrees at 7 bases. V shed 8 bases, J shed 4 bases, and the junction held 11 bases outside the gene matches. Germline V gives CDR1 SNHLY, CDR2 FYNNEI. The CDR3 extends over 14 amino acids. Written as DNA, the CDR3 is TGTGCCAGCGGAGTAACAGGGGCGAGGTACGAGCAGTACTTC. Translated, it gives CASGVTGARYEQYF.

This rearrangement joins TRBV5-4 to TRBJ2-1, with TRBD2 identical over 13 bases. The CDR3 consists of 16 residues. CDR1 and CDR2 from the germline V gene are SGHNT and YYREEE (reference sequence). The V gene end was trimmed by 1 base and the J gene end by 8 bases; junction bases not matched to a gene: 6. CDR3 nucleotides: TGTGCCAGCAGCTTGCCGACTAGCGGGAGGCCGGATGAGCAGTTCTTC. Translating it yields CASSLPTSGRPDEQFF.

The CDR3 loop reads CSVSRGYTEAFF. The CDR3 DNA reads TGCAGCGTTAGTAGGGGGTACACTGAAGCTTTCTTT. The chain couples TRBV29-1 to TRBJ1-1; possible D gene TRBD1, 6 bases. With 5 bases removed from V and 3 bases from J, the gap between germline ends came to 10 bases. Germline V gene sequence: CDR1 SQVTM, CDR2 ANQGSEA. This CDR3 is 12 amino acids long.

V is TRBV4-2 and J is TRBJ2-7; 8 bases are a match to TRBD2. The CDR3 is 15 residues long. Germline CDR1 reads LGHNA; CDR2 reads YNFKEQ. Germline trimming cut 0 bases from V and 4 bases from J; bases unmatched to any gene: 5. In nucleotides, the CDR3 is TGTGCCAGCAGCCAAGACTCGGGGGGGGAATACGAGCAGTACTTC. Encoded protein: CASSQDSGGEYEQYF.

The chain carries TRBV19 and TRBJ2-3; 7 bases fit TRBD1. Germline loops: CDR1 LNHDA, CDR2 SQIVND (reference sequence). The CDR3 has 15 residues. The J segment lost 2 bases and the V segment lost 0 bases, leaving 2 bases of the junction unmatched. The CDR3 nucleotides read TGTGCCAGTAGTATAGAGGGACAGCCCACAGATACGCAGTATTTT. This translates into CASSIEGQPTDTQYF.

Of note for this clone: Other DNA sequences of this sample code for an identical CDR3. The gene calls are TRBV5-1 and TRBJ1-1, with 7 positions matching TRBD1. The CDR3 is made up of 14 amino acids. CDR1 is SGHRS and CDR2 is YFSETQ in the germline V gene. V dropped 0 bases and J dropped 4; count of bases not matched to a gene: 3. CDR3 in DNA: TGCGCCAGCAGCTTGGGACAGGGAGGCACTGAAGCTTTCTTT. It codes for CASSLGQGGTEAFF.

The chain joins TRBV6-6 to TRBJ1-5, with D possibly matching TRBD1 (6 bases). The V and J ends lost 6 bases and 8 bases respectively, with 11 bases between them. CDR3 size: 12 residues. Germline CDR1 is MNHNY and CDR2 is SVGAGI (reference sequence). In nucleotides, the CDR3 is TGTGCCAGCAGCCGGGACACTGAGCCCCAGCATTTT. This encodes CASSRDTEPQHF.

In its sample, this clone was seen a few times. The V call is TRBV28, the J call TRBJ1-6; 8 bases fit TRBD1. V trimming: 5 bases; J trimming: 10 bases; junction bases outside the gene matches: 4. This CDR3 spans 13 amino acids. CDR1 is MDHEN and CDR2 is SYDVKM in the germline V gene. The CDR3 DNA is TGTGCCAGCAGTCCAGGGGGCTGGTCACCCCTCCACTTT. This encodes CASSPGGWSPLHF.

The chain joins TRBV3-1 (or the pseudogene TRBV3-2) to TRBJ1-1, with TRBD1 as a possible D gene (6 bases). The V gene's germline CDR1 is LGHDT and CDR2 YNNKEL (reference sequence). The CDR3 contains 14 residues. Between the trimmed V and J ends, which lost 4 bases and 3 bases, there was a span of 12 bases. This CDR3 is CASSLQGTHTEAFF. CDR3 DNA sequence: TGTGCCAGCAGCCTCCAGGGGACGCACACTGAAGCTTTCTTT.

This clone occurred a few times. The CDR3 DNA is TGTGCCACCAGCAGCCCCGTCGCGGGGGCTAGCACAGATACGCAGTATTTT. It encodes CATSSPVAGASTDTQYF. The chain links TRBV15 to TRBJ2-3; D might be TRBD2 (7 bases). Germline CDR1 and CDR2: LNHNV and YYDKDF (reference sequence). The CDR3 consists of 17 residues. V lost 3 bases to trimming and J lost 0 bases, with 16 bases between them.